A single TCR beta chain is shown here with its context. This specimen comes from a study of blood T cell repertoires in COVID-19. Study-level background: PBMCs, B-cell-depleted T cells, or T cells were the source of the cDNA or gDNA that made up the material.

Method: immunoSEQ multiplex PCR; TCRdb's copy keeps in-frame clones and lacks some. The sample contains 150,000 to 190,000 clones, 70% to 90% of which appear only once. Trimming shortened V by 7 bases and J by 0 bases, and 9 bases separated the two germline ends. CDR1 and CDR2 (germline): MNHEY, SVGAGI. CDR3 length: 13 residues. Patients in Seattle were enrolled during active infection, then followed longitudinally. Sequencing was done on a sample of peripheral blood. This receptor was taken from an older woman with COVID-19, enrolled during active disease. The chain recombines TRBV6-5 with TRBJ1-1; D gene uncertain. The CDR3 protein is CASTQSMNTEAFF. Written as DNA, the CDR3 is TGTGCCAGCACTCAAAGCATGAACACTGAAGCTTTCTTT.